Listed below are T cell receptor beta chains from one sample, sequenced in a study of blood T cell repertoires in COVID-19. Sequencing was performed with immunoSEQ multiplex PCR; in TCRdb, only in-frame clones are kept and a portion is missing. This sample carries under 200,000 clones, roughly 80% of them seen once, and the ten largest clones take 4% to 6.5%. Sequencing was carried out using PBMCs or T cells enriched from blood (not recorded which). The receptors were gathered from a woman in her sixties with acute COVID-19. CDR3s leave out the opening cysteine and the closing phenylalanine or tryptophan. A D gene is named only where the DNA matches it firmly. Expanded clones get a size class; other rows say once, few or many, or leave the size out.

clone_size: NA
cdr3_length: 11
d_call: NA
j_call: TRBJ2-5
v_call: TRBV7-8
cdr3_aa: ASSLGLGETQY

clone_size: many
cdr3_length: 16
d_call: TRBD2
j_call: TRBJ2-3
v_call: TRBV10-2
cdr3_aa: ASSLSGTSGRALDTQY

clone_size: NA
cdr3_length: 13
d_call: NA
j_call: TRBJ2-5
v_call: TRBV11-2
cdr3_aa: ASSLDFVTEETQY

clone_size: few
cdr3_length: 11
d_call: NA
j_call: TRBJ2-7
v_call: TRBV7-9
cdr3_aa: ASRIQGAYEQY

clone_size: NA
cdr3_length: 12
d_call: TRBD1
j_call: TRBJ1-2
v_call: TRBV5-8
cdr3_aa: ASSRQGQGYGYT

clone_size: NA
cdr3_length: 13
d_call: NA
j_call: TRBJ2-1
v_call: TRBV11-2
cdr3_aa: ASSARGSGSREQF

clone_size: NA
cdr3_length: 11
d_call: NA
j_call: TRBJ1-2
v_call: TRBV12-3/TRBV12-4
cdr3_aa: ASSPGAGWGYT

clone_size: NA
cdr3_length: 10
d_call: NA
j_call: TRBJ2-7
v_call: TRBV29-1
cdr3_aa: SATKDGYEQY

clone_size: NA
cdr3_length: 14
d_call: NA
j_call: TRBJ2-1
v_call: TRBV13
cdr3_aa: ASSFLQGRDYNEQF

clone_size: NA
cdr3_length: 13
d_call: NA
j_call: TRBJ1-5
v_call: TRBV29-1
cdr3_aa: SVVVSAAFDQPQH

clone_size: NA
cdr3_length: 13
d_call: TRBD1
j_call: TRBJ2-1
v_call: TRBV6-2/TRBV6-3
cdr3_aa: ASSPTGQFYNEQF

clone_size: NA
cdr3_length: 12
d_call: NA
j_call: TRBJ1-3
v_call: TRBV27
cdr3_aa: ASSLPGGGNTIY

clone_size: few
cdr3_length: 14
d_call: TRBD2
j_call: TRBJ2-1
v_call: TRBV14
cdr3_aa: ASSRISGGAGNEQF

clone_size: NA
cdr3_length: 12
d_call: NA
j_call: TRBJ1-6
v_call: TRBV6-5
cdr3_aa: ASTPRGGNSPLH

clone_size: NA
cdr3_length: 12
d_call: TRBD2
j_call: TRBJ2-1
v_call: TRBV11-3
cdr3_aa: ASSSSGSINEQF

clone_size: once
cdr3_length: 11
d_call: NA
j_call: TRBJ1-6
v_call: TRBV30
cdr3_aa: AWSGQENSPLH

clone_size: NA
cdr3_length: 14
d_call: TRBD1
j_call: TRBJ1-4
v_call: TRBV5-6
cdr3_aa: ASSFGTGPTNEKLF

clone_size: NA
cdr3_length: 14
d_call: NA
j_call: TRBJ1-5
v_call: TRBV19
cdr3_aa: ASSPPTAAGNQPQH

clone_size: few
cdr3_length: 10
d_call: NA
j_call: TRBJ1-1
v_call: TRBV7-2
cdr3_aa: ASSPEGFGAF

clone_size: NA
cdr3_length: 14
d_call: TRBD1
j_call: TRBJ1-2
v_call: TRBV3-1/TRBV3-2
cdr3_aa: ASSQDRRGRSYGYT

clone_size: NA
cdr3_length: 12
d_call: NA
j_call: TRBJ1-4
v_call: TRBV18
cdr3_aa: ASSPNKESEKLF

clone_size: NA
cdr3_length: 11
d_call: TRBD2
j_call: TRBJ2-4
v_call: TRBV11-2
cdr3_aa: ASSLDIGRDYY

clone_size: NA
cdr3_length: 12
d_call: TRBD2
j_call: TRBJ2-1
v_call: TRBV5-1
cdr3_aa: ASSLAGEANEQF

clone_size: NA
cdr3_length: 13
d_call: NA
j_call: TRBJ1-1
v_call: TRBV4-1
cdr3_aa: ASSQVPVVWTEAF

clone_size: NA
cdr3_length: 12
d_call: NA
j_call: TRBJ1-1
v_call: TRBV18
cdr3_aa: ASSLTTGNTEAF

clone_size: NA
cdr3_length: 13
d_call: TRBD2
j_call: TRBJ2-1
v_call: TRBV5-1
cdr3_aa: ASSRSGDSYNEQF

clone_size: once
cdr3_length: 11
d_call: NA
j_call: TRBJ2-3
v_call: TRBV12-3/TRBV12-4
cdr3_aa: ASSLAGTDTQY

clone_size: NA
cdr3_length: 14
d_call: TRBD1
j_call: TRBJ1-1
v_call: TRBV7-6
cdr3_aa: ASTRGRGLRDTEAF

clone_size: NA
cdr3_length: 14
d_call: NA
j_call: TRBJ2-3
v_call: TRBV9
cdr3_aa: ASSPLSRQGIHTQY

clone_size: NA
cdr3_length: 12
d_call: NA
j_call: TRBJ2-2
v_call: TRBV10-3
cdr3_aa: AISESADTGELF

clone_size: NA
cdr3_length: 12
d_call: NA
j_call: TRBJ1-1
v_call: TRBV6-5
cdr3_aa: ASSYGGVNTEAF

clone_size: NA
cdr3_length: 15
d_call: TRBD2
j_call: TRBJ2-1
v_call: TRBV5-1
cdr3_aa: ASSLASSGRGYNEQF

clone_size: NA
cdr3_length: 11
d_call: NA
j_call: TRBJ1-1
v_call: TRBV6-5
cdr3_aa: ASNLQENTEAF

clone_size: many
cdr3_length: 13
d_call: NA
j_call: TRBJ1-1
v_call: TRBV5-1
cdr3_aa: ASSMDGRRYTEAF

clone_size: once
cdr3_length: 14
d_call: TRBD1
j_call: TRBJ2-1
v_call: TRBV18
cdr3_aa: ASSPSGQGRYNEQF

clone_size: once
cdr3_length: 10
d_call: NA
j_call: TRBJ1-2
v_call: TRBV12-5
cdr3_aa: ASGPGTRGYT

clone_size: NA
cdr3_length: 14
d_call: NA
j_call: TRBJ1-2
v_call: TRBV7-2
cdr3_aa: ASSQYEAATNYGYT

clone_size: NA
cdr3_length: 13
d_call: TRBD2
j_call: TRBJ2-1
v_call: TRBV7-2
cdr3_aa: ASSLAGGIYNEQF

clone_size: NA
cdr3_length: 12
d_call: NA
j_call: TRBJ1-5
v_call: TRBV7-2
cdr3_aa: ASSSGWGNQPQH

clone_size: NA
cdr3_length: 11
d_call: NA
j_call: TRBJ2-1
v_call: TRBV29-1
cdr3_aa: SGRGSSYNEQF

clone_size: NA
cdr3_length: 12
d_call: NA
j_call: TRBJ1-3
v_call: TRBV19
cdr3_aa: ASSSGAAGNTIY

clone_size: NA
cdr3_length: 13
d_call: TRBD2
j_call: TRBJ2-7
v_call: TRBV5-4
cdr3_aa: ASSSGLAGVYEQY

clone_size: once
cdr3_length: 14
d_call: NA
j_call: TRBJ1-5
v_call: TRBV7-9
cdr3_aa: ASSLASWVGGQPQH

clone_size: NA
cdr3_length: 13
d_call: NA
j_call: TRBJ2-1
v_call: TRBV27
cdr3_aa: ASSLIRVRHNEQF